The 17 T cell receptor beta chains given below trace back to one sample, sequenced in a study of early T cells in non-severe SARS-CoV-2 infection. TCRdb redid the calling of the 5' RACE reads with MiXCR, one entry per CDR3 protein. This sample has around 40,000 distinct CDR3 sequences, with about 6.8% found just once. The specimen was whole blood, collected at baseline. These receptors originate from an adult who was a healthcare worker with PCR-confirmed SARS-CoV-2 infection or an uninfected control (not recorded which).

The chain carries TRBV4-2 and TRBJ2-7; 13 bases map to TRBD2. Looked up from germline, CDR1 is LGHNA and CDR2 is YNFKEQ. This CDR3 contains 18 residues. Trimming cost V 4 bases and J 5 bases; bases outside gene matches: 14. CDR3 sequence: CASSPLLGTSGIGDEQYF. The DNA for the CDR3 is TGTGCCAGCAGCCCCTTACTCGGGACTAGCGGGATTGGGGACGAGCAGTACTTC.

This clonotype was seen many times. The CDR3 DNA sequence: TGTGCCAGCAGCCGGGACGGCCGCACAGATACGCAGTATTTT. It is translated as CASSRDGRTDTQYF. The chain has TRBV7-2 and TRBJ2-3; D may be TRBD1 or TRBD2 (5 bases each). The germline V gene encodes CDR1 SGHTA and CDR2 FQGNSA. The CDR3 is made up of 14 amino acids. Trimming left V 5 bases short and J 1 base short, with 10 bases between.

This clonotype has a count of ten or more. V and J are TRBV25-1 and TRBJ1-2, with 9 bases aligning to TRBD1. There are 16 residues in the CDR3. Germline V lookup: CDR1 MGHDK, CDR2 SYGVNS. J lost 6 bases, V lost 2 bases, and 10 bases had no gene match. The CDR3: CASSEPGTDRGNGYTF. The CDR3 DNA sequence: TGTGCCAGCAGTGAACCCGGAACGGACAGGGGCAATGGCTACACCTTC.

This clonotype was counted many times. CDR3 nucleotides: TGTGCCAGCAGGAGGACTACGGCCCCGGTCCATGAGCAGTTCTTC. This encodes CASRRTTAPVHEQFF. V and J are TRBV12-3 or TRBV12-4 and TRBJ2-1, with a possible D match to TRBD2 (6 bases). This CDR3 region has 15 residues. The ends were cut back, 6 bases at V and 8 bases at J, with 20 bases in the middle.

Here the CDR3 DNA reads TGTGCCAGCAGCTCGTGGGGGACCGACGAGCAGTACTTC. The encoded protein is CASSSWGTDEQYF. The V call is TRBV5-4, the J call TRBJ2-7; D tentatively fits TRBD1 or TRBD2 (5 bases each). V was pared by 3 bases and J by 5 bases, with 12 bases between. Germline V gene data show CDR1 as SGHNT and CDR2 as YYREEE (reference sequence). The length of the CDR3 is 13 residues.

The V gene is TRBV6-2 or TRBV6-3, the J gene TRBJ2-7, with 7 bases identical to TRBD2. V dropped 2 bases and J dropped 4; count of bases not matched to a gene: 8. The CDR3 length is 15 residues. CDR1 is MNHEY and CDR2 is SVGEGT in the germline V gene. The CDR3 loop reads CASSYREGYGYEQYF. Here the CDR3 DNA reads TGTGCCAGCAGTTACAGGGAGGGTTATGGATACGAGCAGTACTTC.

The chain couples TRBV3-1 to TRBJ1-2, with TRBD1 as a possible D gene (5 bases). V lost 1 base, J lost 5 bases, and 11 bases lay in between. Germline CDR1 is LGHDT and CDR2 is YNNKEL (reference sequence). The CDR3 runs to 14 residues. CDR3 region: CASSQGWGLYGYTF. The DNA for the CDR3 is TGTGCCAGCAGCCAAGGATGGGGCCTTTATGGCTACACCTTC. Looking up the rest from reference TRBV3-1 and TRBJ1-2 gives the full variable domain: DTAVSQTPKYLVTQMGNDKSIKCEQNLGHDTMYWYKQDSKKFLKIMFSYNNKELIINETVPNRFSPKSPDKAHLNLHINSLELGDSAVYFCASSQGWGLYGYTFGSGTRLTVV.

Many counts were recorded for this clonotype. V usage is TRBV4-1 and J usage is TRBJ2-7; 8 nucleotides agree with TRBD2. The CDR3 has 16 residues. V lost 0 bases, J lost 5 bases, and 9 bases stayed unmatched. Germline V lookup: CDR1 MGHRA, CDR2 YSYEKL. The CDR3 nucleotides read TGCGCCAGCAGCCAAGACCGGGAGCGGGGGTTGGACGAGCAGTACTTC. Amino acids: CASSQDRERGLDEQYF.

V usage is TRBV7-9 and J usage is TRBJ2-7, with 7 positions matching TRBD2. CDR3 length equals 13 residues. Trimming at V came to 6 bases and at J to 7 bases, leaving 9 bases not matched to a gene. Germline-derived CDR1 and CDR2 are SEHNR and FQNEAQ (reference sequence). In DNA form, the CDR3 reads TGTGCCAGCAGGGCCGGGGGGACGGGTGAGCAGTACTTC. This encodes CASRAGGTGEQYF.

In this sample, this clonotype turned up many times. The chain is built from TRBV5-1 and TRBJ1-1; TRBD1 matches at 7 bases. Germline V gene sequence: CDR1 SGHRS, CDR2 YFSETQ. The CDR3 consists of 13 residues. The junction had 7 bases not matched to a gene; V was cut back by 7 bases and J by 4 bases. The CDR3, as DNA: TGCGCCAGCTCGCCCGACAGGGTCACTGAAGCTTTCTTT. Translated, it gives CASSPDRVTEAFF. Together with reference TRBV5-1 and TRBJ1-1, the CDR3 gives the full variable domain: KAGVTQTPRYLIKTRGQQVTLSCSPISGHRSVSWYQQTPGQGLQFLFEYFSETQRNKGNFPGRFSGRQFSNSRSEMNVSTLELGDSALYLCASSPDRVTEAFFGQGTRLTVV.

This clonotype was seen ten or more times. CDR3 DNA: TGTGCCAGCAGTTTAAGGGGTTTCGATCAGCCCCAGCATTTT. This gives the protein CASSLRGFDQPQHF. V is TRBV12-3 or TRBV12-4 and J is TRBJ1-5; a weak D match, TRBD1 (5 bases). V was clipped by 2 bases and J by 5 bases, with 10 bases between them. The CDR3 contains 14 residues.

This clonotype was seen a few times. The chain is built from TRBV28 and TRBJ1-1; maybe TRBD1 (5 bases). The germline gives CDR1 MDHEN, CDR2 SYDVKM. The V gene lost 6 bases and the J gene lost 4 bases, with 18 bases spanning the gap. The CDR3 consists of 15 residues. DNA for the CDR3: TGTGCCAGCAGCCTCCTGGGCGTCGGGGGCACTGAAGCTTTCTTT. Translating it yields CASSLLGVGGTEAFF.

The chain joins TRBV6-2 or TRBV6-3 to TRBJ2-1; D might be TRBD2 (5 bases). Trimming cost V 5 bases and J 3 bases, with 14 bases left between them. Germline values: CDR1 MNHEY, CDR2 SVGEGT. The CDR3 runs 15 residues. The CDR3 bases are TGTGCCAGCAGTCGGGCGCCTAGCAGCTACAATGAGCAGTTCTTC. Residues: CASSRAPSSYNEQFF.

This chain links TRBV9 with TRBJ2-5; 9 nucleotides match TRBD2. J lost 4 bases, V lost 0 bases, and 4 bases had no gene match. The germline gives CDR1 SGDLS, CDR2 YYNGEE. This CDR3 is built from 15 residues. The CDR3 DNA follows: TGTGCCAGCAGCGTAGCTTTGACTAGCGGAGAGACCCAGTACTTC. It encodes CASSVALTSGETQYF.

At least ten counts were recorded for this clonotype. The chain has TRBV6-5 and TRBJ1-5; D gene uncertain. Germline CDR1 MNHEY, CDR2 SVGAGI. The germline V and J ends were trimmed by 0 bases and 0 bases, with 9 bases remaining between them. The CDR3 sequence is 16 residues long. CDR3: CASSYSGVSSNQPQHF. CDR3 in DNA: TGTGCCAGCAGTTACTCCGGGGTCTCTAGCAATCAGCCCCAGCATTTT.

There are a few counts of this clonotype. This CDR3 reads CAWRARGPYGYTF. DNA of the CDR3: TGTGCCTGGAGAGCCAGGGGCCCCTATGGCTACACCTTC. The chain joins TRBV30 to TRBJ1-2; possibly TRBD1 for D (6 bases). This CDR3 contains 13 residues. V was clipped by 3 bases and J by 4 bases, with 12 bases between them. Germline CDR1 reads GTSNPN; CDR2 reads SVGIG (reference sequence).

The table lists this clonotype with many counts. The chain joins TRBV30 to TRBJ2-3; D remains unclear. V was trimmed by 3 bases and J by 4 bases, leaving 11 bases between them. The CDR3 has 13 residues. The germline V gene has CDR1 GTSNPN and CDR2 SVGIG (reference sequence). DNA for the CDR3: TGTGCCTGGAGCCGGCGGAGCGCAGATACGCAGTATTTT. It codes for CAWSRRSADTQYF.